This T cell receptor beta chain originates from a study of T cell responses to AZD1222 COVID-19 vaccine. Generated by immunoSEQ multiplex PCR, the TCRdb table keeps only in-frame clones and is missing some. Altogether 95,000 to 150,000 clones are present, roughly 86% being singletons, with the ten largest covering roughly 4.2%. Details on this clone: The antigen remains undetermined.

With 1 base removed from V and 5 bases from J, the gap between germline ends came to 11 bases. This CDR3 comprises 13 residues. CDR1 GTSNPN and CDR2 SVGIG come from the germline V gene (reference sequence). Regarding the study as a whole: Mapped onto spike, vaccine-associated CD4 TCRs spanned it and were dominant at 160-218 and 743-854. Clonal diversity was possibly underestimated, and the donors were mostly white British, with more females. Among spike-specific TCRs, nearly half reportedly target unmutated variant regions. Only a handful of AZD1222 recipients were seropositive at baseline.

The rearrangement uses TRBV30 and TRBJ2-5; D is possibly TRBD2 (7 bases). The sequencing here drew on peripheral blood, taken on day 0 of AZD1222 vaccination. The receptor comes from an adult in good health. CDR3 region: CAWSGGGLETQYF. Here the CDR3 DNA reads TGTGCCTGGAGTGGGGGGGGGCTGGAGACCCAGTACTTC.